This T cell receptor (beta chain) was found in a study of immune cell composition in non-small cell lung cancer. Whole-study findings and limits: Approximately 79% of squamous and around 35% of adenocarcinoma cases had tumour-associated clones >0.5%. Squamous lung tumours showed higher top 10 clone scores and clonality than adenocarcinomas. Tumour TCR-beta clonality was not significantly tied to smoking pack-years.

Sequencing used immunoSEQ multiplex PCR; TCRdb keeps in-frame clones, though not all of them. The sample carries 3,000 to 3,500 clones, more than 60% recorded once. V was pared by 1 base and J by 8 bases, with 5 bases of the junction left unmatched. This CDR3 comprises 15 residues. CDR1 and CDR2 (germline): SGDLS, YYNGEE. Regarding this clone: The antigen is unknown.

Template was genomic DNA from frozen, unsorted single-cell suspensions. This receptor was obtained from a human donor with non-small cell lung cancer. The sample consisted of lung tumor tissue. This chain links TRBV9 with TRBJ2-1; 11 positions match TRBD2. CDR3 residues: CASSVTGTSGDEQFF. The CDR3 DNA follows: TGTGCCAGCAGCGTAACCGGGACTAGCGGTGATGAGCAGTTCTTC. Using reference TRBV9 and TRBJ2-1 for the parts outside the CDR3, the full variable domain is DSGVTQTPKHLITATGQRVTLRCSPRSGDLSVYWYQQSLDQGLQFLIQYYNGEERAKGNILERFSAQQFPDLHSELNLSSLELGDSALYFCASSVTGTSGDEQFFGPGTRLTVL.